This entry lists 2 T cell receptor beta chains sequenced from one sample in a study of cytomegalovirus exposure and HLA in healthy donors. Use of 60 Vbeta and 13 Jbeta primers characterized the PCR. The assay was immunoSEQ multiplex PCR, and TCRdb's table has in-frame clones only and misses some. The data hold about 89,000 clones, with around four fifths observed a single time. The sequenced material came from PBMCs. The receptors were sampled from a male donor in good health and CMV-seronegative.

This clone showed up just once. The chain couples TRBV7-2 to TRBJ2-5, with 11 bases aligning to TRBD2. Germline trimming cut 6 bases from V and 1 base from J; bases unmatched to any gene: 4. Germline CDR1 is SGHTA and CDR2 is FQGNSA. This CDR3 region has 15 residues. The chain's CDR3 is CASRGSGRAQETQYF. CDR3 DNA sequence: TGTGCCAGCAGGGGTAGCGGGAGGGCCCAAGAGACCCAGTACTTC. Full variable domain (rest looked up from reference TRBV7-2 and TRBJ2-5): GAGVSQSPSNKVTEKGKDVELRCDPISGHTALYWYRQSLGQGLEFLIYFQGNSAPDKSGLPSDRFSAERTGGSVSTLTIQRTQQEDSAVYLCASRGSGRAQETQYFGPGTRLLVL.

This clone was counted once. This rearrangement joins TRBV13 to TRBJ2-1; no firm D call. V lost 3 bases to trimming and J lost 0 bases, with 9 bases between them. Germline assignment: CDR1 PRHDT and CDR2 FYEKMQ (reference sequence). This CDR3 spans 15 amino acids. Here the CDR3 reads CASSFGEVSYNEQFF. The CDR3 nucleotides read TGTGCCAGCAGCTTTGGCGAGGTCTCCTACAATGAGCAGTTCTTC.